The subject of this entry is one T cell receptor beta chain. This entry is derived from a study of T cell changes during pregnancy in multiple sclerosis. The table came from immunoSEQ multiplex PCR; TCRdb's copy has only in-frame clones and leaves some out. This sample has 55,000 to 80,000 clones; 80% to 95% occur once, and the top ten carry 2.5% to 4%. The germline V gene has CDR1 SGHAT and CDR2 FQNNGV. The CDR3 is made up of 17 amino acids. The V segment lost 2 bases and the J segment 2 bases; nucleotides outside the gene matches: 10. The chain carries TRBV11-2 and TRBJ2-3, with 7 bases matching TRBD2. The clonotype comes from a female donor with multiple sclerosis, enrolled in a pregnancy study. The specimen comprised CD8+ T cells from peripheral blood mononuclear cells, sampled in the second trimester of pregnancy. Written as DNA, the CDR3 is TGTGCCAGCAGCTTAATAATGGGAGCGGGGTTCACAGATACGCAGTATTTT. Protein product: CASSLIMGAGFTDTQYF.